This paragraph covers one TCR beta chain sequence. Its antigen is currently unknown. The data are from a study of cytomegalovirus exposure and HLA in healthy donors. The study's findings and limits: Accurate prediction of most subjects' HLA-A and HLA-B alleles from TCR beta sequences was reported.

CDR3 length: 14 amino acids. CDR1 is SGDLS and CDR2 is YYNGEE in the germline V gene. V lost 1 base, J lost 4 bases, and 11 bases lay in between. In the PCR, 60 Vbeta and 13 Jbeta primers were used. Original data processing: In a later analysis, tens of millions of unique TCR beta chains included roughly 11 million shared by two or more donors. Clones were sequenced by immunoSEQ multiplex PCR, and TCRdb holds only the in-frame ones, with some missing. V and J calls plus clone size are reproduced from that table; the DNA served to infer D and trimming. The repertoire includes approximately 150,000 clones, just under 70% of them detected once, and less than 5% sits in the top ten.

Sequencing input: PBMCs. The chain links TRBV9 to TRBJ1-2; D might be TRBD1 (6 bases). This TCR derives from a man in his 60s in good health and CMV-seronegative. The CDR3 spells CASSVLGGPYGYTF. CDR3 in DNA: TGTGCCAGCAGCGTATTAGGGGGTCCCTATGGCTACACCTTC.